The rows below give T cell receptor beta chains drawn from one sample of a study of blood T cell repertoires in COVID-19. Sequencing used immunoSEQ multiplex PCR; TCRdb keeps in-frame clones, though not all of them. This sample has 150,000 or so clones, with just under 85% found just once. Sequencing was done on a sample of PBMCs or T cells enriched from blood (not recorded which). These receptors were obtained from a man aged 45-65 years who had recovered from COVID-19. Each CDR3 is given with its conserved first and last residue. A D gene is named only where the DNA matches it firmly. Some rows have no size entry. The others give once, few or many, or a class for an expanded clone.

j_call,d_call,clone_size,v_call,cdr3_aa,cdr3_nt
TRBJ2-7,TRBD1,.,TRBV28,CASSSPTDRVYEQYF,TGTGCCAGCAGTTCCCCTACCGACAGGGTCTACGAGCAGTACTTC
TRBJ2-7,TRBD1,once,TRBV7-3,CASSPGRTGPYEQYF,TGTGCCAGCAGCCCCGGTCGGACAGGGCCCTACGAGCAGTACTTC
TRBJ1-4,TRBD1,.,TRBV7-9,CASRARTGTEKLFF,TGTGCCAGCAGGGCGAGGACAGGGACCGAAAAACTGTTTTTT
TRBJ2-5,TRBD2,once,TRBV25-1,CASTKLAGGPETQYF,TGTGCCAGCACCAAACTAGCGGGGGGGCCAGAGACCCAGTACTTC
TRBJ1-2,TRBD1,.,TRBV6-5,CASSLGQGIYGYTF,TGTGCCAGCAGCCTCGGACAGGGGATTTATGGCTACACCTTC
TRBJ1-2,.,.,TRBV19,CASSNRDTDNYGYTF,TGTGCCAGTAGTAACCGGGACACTGACAACTATGGCTACACCTTC
TRBJ2-7,TRBD1,.,TRBV5-4,CASSSGTGGPYEQYF,TGTGCCAGCAGCTCCGGGACAGGGGGACCCTACGAGCAGTACTTC
TRBJ2-2,.,.,TRBV29-1,CSVGAGMNTGELFF,TGCAGCGTTGGGGCGGGGATGAACACCGGGGAGCTGTTTTTT
TRBJ1-2,TRBD1,.,TRBV5-4,CASSTGTGSGYTF,TGTGCCAGCAGCACCGGGACAGGGAGCGGCTACACCTTC
TRBJ1-4,.,.,TRBV28,CASSQVTNEKLFF,TGTGCCAGCAGCCAGGTTACGAATGAAAAACTGTTTTTT
TRBJ1-5,.,few,TRBV28,CASTGSRGPQHF,TGTGCCAGCACAGGGTCGAGAGGTCCCCAGCATTTT
TRBJ1-2,.,.,TRBV11-2,CASSPKAGAIQVYGYTF,TGTGCCAGCAGCCCCAAAGCGGGGGCGATCCAAGTCTATGGCTACACCTTC
TRBJ2-1,TRBD1,.,TRBV5-4,CASSPGQGSYNEQFF,TGTGCCAGCAGCCCTGGACAGGGCTCCTACAATGAGCAGTTCTTC
TRBJ1-2,.,.,TRBV19,CAWRDPYGYTF,TGTGCCTGGAGGGATCCCTATGGCTACACCTTC
TRBJ1-1,.,once,TRBV7-2,CASSPEVANTEAFF,TGTGCCAGCAGCCCTGAGGTAGCGAACACTGAAGCTTTCTTT
TRBJ2-5,TRBD1,once,TRBV2,CASKEGGQGLETQYF,TGTGCCAGCAAAGAGGGGGGACAGGGCTTAGAGACCCAGTACTTC
TRBJ1-5,TRBD1,.,TRBV6-4,CASSAGQGSNQPQHF,TGTGCCAGCAGTGCGGGACAGGGGAGCAATCAGCCCCAGCATTTT
TRBJ1-1,TRBD1,.,TRBV4-3,CASSRNRGMRTEAFF,TGCGCCAGCAGCCGAAACAGGGGAATGAGGACTGAAGCTTTCTTT
TRBJ2-1,TRBD2,.,TRBV3-1/TRBV3-2,CASSPFSGASYNEQFF,TGTGCCAGCAGCCCGTTTAGCGGGGCTTCCTACAATGAGCAGTTCTTC
TRBJ2-7,.,.,TRBV14,CASSAISSYEQYF,TGTGCCAGCAGTGCGATAAGCTCCTACGAGCAGTACTTC
TRBJ1-5,.,.,TRBV19,CASSIEAQYSNQPQHF,TGTGCCAGTAGTATAGAAGCGCAATATAGCAATCAGCCCCAGCATTTT
TRBJ2-6,TRBD2,.,TRBV9,CASSLRGAGANVLTF,TGTGCCAGCAGCCTTCGGGGGGCTGGGGCCAACGTCCTGACTTTC
TRBJ1-5,TRBD1,.,TRBV7-2,CASSDRGNQPQHF,TGTGCCAGCAGCGACAGGGGCAATCAGCCCCAGCATTTT
TRBJ1-1,.,.,TRBV27,CASSFGDWTEAFF,TGTGCCAGCAGTTTCGGGGATTGGACTGAAGCTTTCTTT
TRBJ2-7,TRBD1,.,TRBV27,CASSPGTGYYEQYF,TGTGCCAGCAGTCCCGGGACAGGGTACTACGAGCAGTACTTC
TRBJ1-1,.,few,TRBV7-9,CASSLGAADEAFF,TGTGCCAGCAGCTTAGGGGCAGCTGATGAAGCTTTCTTT
TRBJ1-5,.,few,TRBV4-2,CASQPGLAPMGGYNQPQHF,TGTGCCAGCCAGCCGGGTTTGGCCCCCATGGGGGGGTACAATCAGCCCCAGCATTTT
TRBJ2-1,TRBD2,.,TRBV9,CASSVGSWGGSYNEQFF,TGTGCCAGCAGCGTAGGGTCCTGGGGGGGCTCCTACAATGAGCAGTTCTTC
TRBJ1-2,.,.,TRBV6-1,CASSEGTNYGYTF,TGTGCCAGCAGTGAAGGGACAAACTATGGCTACACCTTC
TRBJ1-3,.,.,TRBV18,CASSPPVAGDDTIYF,TGTGCCAGCTCACCACCGGTGGCAGGGGACGACACCATATATTTT
TRBJ2-3,TRBD2,.,TRBV28,CASSLTPPSTSGGSTDTQYF,TGTGCCAGCAGTTTAACGCCCCCTTCAACTAGCGGGGGTAGCACAGATACGCAGTATTTT
TRBJ1-4,TRBD1,.,TRBV5-1,CASSLSPGQGTNEKLFF,TGCGCCAGCAGCTTGTCGCCGGGACAGGGGACTAATGAAAAACTGTTTTTT
TRBJ2-7,.,.,TRBV12-3/TRBV12-4,CASRGPLAYEQYF,TGTGCCAGCAGGGGCCCTTTAGCCTACGAGCAGTACTTC
TRBJ2-7,.,.,TRBV6-2/TRBV6-3,CASSYGREGVHLYEQYF,TGTGCCAGCAGTTACGGGAGGGAGGGGGTTCATCTCTACGAGCAGTACTTC
TRBJ2-2,.,.,TRBV4-3,CASSQATRAGELFF,TGCGCCAGCAGCCAAGCGACTAGAGCCGGGGAGCTGTTTTTT
TRBJ1-3,TRBD1,.,TRBV7-3,CASSLTGGYGNTIYF,TGTGCCAGCAGCTTGACAGGGGGCTATGGAAACACCATATATTTT
TRBJ1-5,.,.,TRBV19,CASSIVRQISNQPQHF,TGTGCCAGTAGTATAGTGAGACAGATTAGCAATCAGCCCCAGCATTTT
TRBJ1-6,.,.,TRBV27,CASGRGALLDSPLHF,TGTGCCAGCGGCCGGGGGGCCTTATTGGATTCACCCCTCCACTTT
TRBJ1-4,.,.,TRBV5-1,CASSPPGSEKLFF,TGCGCCAGCAGCCCGCCGGGTTCCGAAAAACTGTTTTTT
TRBJ2-1,TRBD2,.,TRBV7-2,CASSRPPGTSNEQFF,TGTGCCAGCAGCCGCCCCCCCGGGACTAGCAATGAGCAGTTCTTC
TRBJ1-1,.,few,TRBV11-3,CASSFSGTNTEAFF,TGTGCCAGCAGCTTCTCAGGGACAAACACTGAAGCTTTCTTT
TRBJ1-5,TRBD1,.,TRBV27,CASRATGGFQPQHF,TGTGCCAGCAGGGCCACAGGGGGCTTTCAGCCCCAGCATTTT
TRBJ2-2,TRBD2,.,TRBV4-3,CASSQVLAGGPGTGELFF,TGCGCCAGCAGCCAAGTTCTAGCGGGGGGGCCGGGCACCGGGGAGCTGTTTTTT
TRBJ2-4,.,.,TRBV19,CASSTEGGDIQYF,TGTGCCAGTAGTACCGAAGGCGGAGACATTCAGTACTTC